This is a list of T cell receptor beta chains from one sample in a study of human T cells and chemical hapten exposure. TCRdb re-called the RACE reads through MiXCR, storing one row per CDR3 protein. This sample has about 270,000 distinct CDR3 sequences, with almost 8% found just once. The sequenced sample was whole blood, obtained in connection with sensitization to the hapten diphenylcyclopropenone (DPC). The receptors stem from a young man with alopecia areata. Some clones in this sample may be carry-over from other donors' samples. The CDR3 runs from the conserved cysteine through the conserved F or W. The D gene is left open where the match is weak. Clone sizes are given selectively: once, few, many, or a class where the clone is expanded.

NA	NA	TRBV28	TRBJ2-5	TGTGCCAGCAACGGTCCGGCGAAGACCCAGTACTTC	CASNGPAKTQYF
few	NA	TRBV7-9	TRBJ2-4	TGTGCCAGCAGCCACCCCGGGACTTATTTCCCGTACTTC	CASSHPGTYFPYF
NA	NA	TRBV6-4	TRBJ2-2	TGTGCCAGCAGTAACAGGGAGGCCGGGGAGCTGTTTTTT	CASSNREAGELFF
few	NA	TRBV10-3	TRBJ2-1	TGTGCCACGGAAGGGGCGGATAGCTCCTACAATGAGCAGTTCTTC	CATEGADSSYNEQFF
NA	NA	TRBV6-1	TRBJ1-6	TGTGCCAGCAGAGAGAGGGAAAATAATTCACCCCTCCACTTT	CASRERENNSPLHF
few	TRBD1	TRBV7-9	TRBJ2-2	TGTGCCAGCAGCTACGGGACAGCGGAGGCCGGGGAGCTGTTTTTT	CASSYGTAEAGELFF
NA	NA	TRBV4-2	TRBJ2-1	TGTGCCAGCAGCCAAGAAGGGACTTACAATGAGCAGTTCTTC	CASSQEGTYNEQFF
many	TRBD1	TRBV28	TRBJ1-2	TGTGCCAGCACCCCAGGTGGGACAGAGTATGGCTACACCTTC	CASTPGGTEYGYTF
few	TRBD2	TRBV3-1	TRBJ2-1	TGTGCCAGCAGCACCTACCGGACTAGCGGATTCTCCTACAATGAGCAGTTCTTC	CASSTYRTSGFSYNEQFF
NA	NA	TRBV5-1	TRBJ1-2	TGCGCCAGCAGCTCGCAGGGGCGGGACTATGGCTACACCTTC	CASSSQGRDYGYTF
few	NA	TRBV2	TRBJ2-7	TGTGCCAGCAGTGAAACAGAGAGCTCCTACGAGCAGTACTTC	CASSETESSYEQYF
NA	TRBD1	TRBV12-3/TRBV12-4	TRBJ1-6	TGTGCCAGCAGTCCTGGACAGGACTATAATTCACCCCTCCACTTT	CASSPGQDYNSPLHF
many	TRBD1	TRBV7-9	TRBJ2-1	TGTGCCAGCAGCCCATCGACAGGGATGAAGTACAATGAGCAGTTCTTC	CASSPSTGMKYNEQFF
many	NA	TRBV24-1	TRBJ1-1	TGTGCCACCTGCGCGGGGACTTACACTGAAGCTTTCTTT	CATCAGTYTEAFF
few	NA	TRBV2	TRBJ2-3	TGTGCCAGCCGTATGGGTTTCACAGATACGCAGTATTTT	CASRMGFTDTQYF
NA	TRBD1	TRBV12-3/TRBV12-4	TRBJ1-1	TGTGCCAGCAGACGAACAGGGGGCACTGAAGCTTTCTTT	CASRRTGGTEAFF
many	NA	TRBV3-1	TRBJ1-3	TGTGCCAGCAGCCCGGGACATAGTTCTGGAAACACCATATATTTT	CASSPGHSSGNTIYF
many	NA	TRBV29-1	TRBJ2-1	TGCAGCGTCAGATACAATGAGCAGTTCTTC	CSVRYNEQFF
NA	TRBD1	TRBV6-6	TRBJ2-5	TGTGCCAGCAGTTTGGACAGGAACAACCAAGAGACCCAGTACTTC	CASSLDRNNQETQYF
NA	TRBD1	TRBV4-1	TRBJ2-5	TGCGCCAGCAGCCAAGGACAGGGTACGGAGACCCAGTACTTC	CASSQGQGTETQYF
many	TRBD1	TRBV6-5	TRBJ1-2	TGTGCCAGCAGTAGGGACAGGATGAACTATGGCTACACCTTC	CASSRDRMNYGYTF
NA	TRBD2	TRBV29-1	TRBJ2-3	TGCAGCGTACCAAAGAGCGGGGCTAGCACAGATACGCAGTATTTT	CSVPKSGASTDTQYF
NA	TRBD1	TRBV6-1	TRBJ1-5	TGTGCCAGCAGCACACGGGACAGGGCTACGAGCAATCAGCCCCAGCATTTT	CASSTRDRATSNQPQHF
few	NA	TRBV4-2	TRBJ2-2	TGTGCCAGCAGCCAACCGGACAGTCGGAACACCGGGGAGCTGTTTTTT	CASSQPDSRNTGELFF
NA	NA	TRBV5-6	TRBJ1-1	TGTGCCAGCAGCCGGATGTCAACTGAAGCTTTCTTT	CASSRMSTEAFF
few	NA	TRBV25-1	TRBJ2-1	TGTGCCAGCAGTGGGGTGAATGAGCAGTTCTTC	CASSGVNEQFF
many	NA	TRBV7-2	TRBJ2-5	TGTGCCAGCAGTTCCCGCGAGACCCAGTACTTC	CASSSRETQYF
NA	TRBD1	TRBV5-5	TRBJ2-3	TGTGCCAGCAGCTTGGAACAGGGGCCTAGCACAGATACGCAGTATTTT	CASSLEQGPSTDTQYF
NA	TRBD2	TRBV6-6	TRBJ2-3	TGTGCCAGCAGTTATGACGGGGGGGGACTCGTGCATACGCAGTATTTT	CASSYDGGGLVHTQYF
few	TRBD2	TRBV6-2/TRBV6-3	TRBJ2-3	TGTGCCAGCGGGAAATGGACTAGCATGTGGGAATCGCAGTATTTT	CASGKWTSMWESQYF
many	NA	TRBV4-1	TRBJ1-2	TGCGCCAGCAGCCAGGCTGGGACGGCCTATGGCTACACCTTC	CASSQAGTAYGYTF
few	TRBD1	TRBV29-1	TRBJ2-3	TGCAGCGCAACTTCGGGACAGACCACAGATACGCAGTATTTT	CSATSGQTTDTQYF
NA	NA	TRBV14	TRBJ2-1	TGTGCCAGCAGCCAAGGTTTCAGCTTATACAATGAGCAGTTCTTC	CASSQGFSLYNEQFF
few	NA	TRBV5-1	TRBJ2-3	TGCGCCAGCAGCTTGAACAGTCTCACAGATACGCAGTATTTT	CASSLNSLTDTQYF
NA	TRBD2	TRBV28	TRBJ2-2	TGTGCCAGCAGTGGGACTAGCGGGGAGACGAACACCGGGGAGCTGTTTTTT	CASSGTSGETNTGELFF
few	TRBD2	TRBV4-3	TRBJ2-7	TGCGCCAGCAGCCAAGGGATAGCGGGGGGTGCCTACGAGCAGTACTTC	CASSQGIAGGAYEQYF
many	TRBD1	TRBV28	TRBJ1-1	TGTGCCAGCAGTGCCATGACAGGGGGCAGGACTGAAGCTTTCTTT	CASSAMTGGRTEAFF
few	NA	TRBV5-1	TRBJ1-1	TGCGCCAGCAGCATGCCCGGGACGGATAACACTGAAGCTTTCTTT	CASSMPGTDNTEAFF
few	TRBD1	TRBV4-1	TRBJ1-1	TGCGCCAGCAGCCACCGACAGGGAGGAGAGAACACTGAAGCTTTCTTT	CASSHRQGGENTEAFF
many	TRBD1	TRBV6-2/TRBV6-3	TRBJ1-5	TGTGCCAGCACCGGATGGGCGACAGGGAAGGATCAGCCCCAGCATTTT	CASTGWATGKDQPQHF
NA	NA	TRBV29-1	TRBJ2-2	TGCAGCGTTGATGGGGCCGGGGAGCTGTTTTTT	CSVDGAGELFF
many	NA	TRBV7-7	TRBJ1-1	TGTGCCAGCAGCTCGCCGTGGGGCATGAACACTGAAGCTTTCTTT	CASSSPWGMNTEAFF
NA	NA	TRBV18	TRBJ2-3	TGTGCCAGCTCACAAACTGACGGCACAGATACGCAGTATTTT	CASSQTDGTDTQYF
many	TRBD1	TRBV29-1	TRBJ1-4	TGCAGCGTGTATACGGGACAGGGCGGTGAAAAACTGTTTTTT	CSVYTGQGGEKLFF
few	NA	TRBV7-8	TRBJ1-2	TGTGCCAGCAGCAAAGCCGGGAGAGAGTATGGCTACACCTTC	CASSKAGREYGYTF
NA	NA	TRBV5-1	TRBJ1-5	TGCGCCAGCAGCTTGGGGGGCAGGGACGATCAGCCCCAGCATTTT	CASSLGGRDDQPQHF
NA	NA	TRBV29-1	TRBJ2-6	TGCAGCGTTGTTGACAGCTTATCCGGGGCCAACGTCCTGACTTTC	CSVVDSLSGANVLTF
few	NA	TRBV7-9	TRBJ2-3	TGTGCCAGCGTCAAAAGAGGACCGCGGGCGAGCACAGATACGCAGTATTTT	CASVKRGPRASTDTQYF
few	TRBD2	TRBV4-3	TRBJ2-1	TGCGCCAGCAGCCAAGATCCTAGCGGGGGGGGTCTATCCAATGAGCAGTTCTTC	CASSQDPSGGGLSNEQFF
NA	NA	TRBV7-9	TRBJ2-2	TGTGCCAGCAGCTTTTTATTAGCCGCGAACACCGGGGAGCTGTTTTTT	CASSFLLAANTGELFF
many	TRBD2	TRBV10-2	TRBJ2-5	TGCGCCAGCAAAATTAGCGGGGCAAACCAAGAGACCCAGTACTTC	CASKISGANQETQYF
few	NA	TRBV6-5	TRBJ2-5	TGTGCCAGCAGTTCCGGGCTATTGCAAGAGACCCAGTACTTC	CASSSGLLQETQYF
NA	NA	TRBV20-1	TRBJ2-7	TGCAGTGCTAGTAGCAGGCGGAAGGGGGAATCCTACGAGCAGTACTTC	CSASSRRKGESYEQYF
many	NA	TRBV4-3	TRBJ1-5	TGCGCCAGCAGCCCGTTCTGGACGGGGGAAGGCAATCAGCCCCAGCATTTT	CASSPFWTGEGNQPQHF
many	TRBD2	TRBV9	TRBJ2-3	TGTGCCAGCAGGCTAGCGGGGGAACCCACAGATACGCAGTATTTT	CASRLAGEPTDTQYF
few	NA	TRBV7-2	TRBJ2-3	TGTGCCAGCAGCTCAGGGACCTTCTTCACAGATACGCAGTATTTT	CASSSGTFFTDTQYF
many	NA	TRBV6-1	TRBJ2-1	TGTGCCAGCAGTGAAAACAGTGAGCAGTTCTTC	CASSENSEQFF
few	NA	TRBV5-4	TRBJ2-5	TGTGCCAGCAGCTTGGGGGCAGGGGCCGCGACCCAGTACTTC	CASSLGAGAATQYF
few	NA	TRBV7-2	TRBJ2-3	TGTGCCAGCAGCTCCCTACATGGCGCAGATACGCAGTATTTT	CASSSLHGADTQYF